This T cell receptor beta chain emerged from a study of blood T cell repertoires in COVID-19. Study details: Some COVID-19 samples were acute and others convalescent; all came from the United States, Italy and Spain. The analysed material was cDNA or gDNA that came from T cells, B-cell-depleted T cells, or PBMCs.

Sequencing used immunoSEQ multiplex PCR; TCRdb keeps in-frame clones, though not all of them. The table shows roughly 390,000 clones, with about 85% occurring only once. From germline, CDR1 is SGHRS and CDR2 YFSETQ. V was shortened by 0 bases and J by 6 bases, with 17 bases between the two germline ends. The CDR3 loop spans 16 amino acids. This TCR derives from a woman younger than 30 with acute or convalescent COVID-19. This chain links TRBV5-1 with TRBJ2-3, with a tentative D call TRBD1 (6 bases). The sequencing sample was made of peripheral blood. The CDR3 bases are TGCGCCAGCAGCTTGGGGCGACAGGTGATGGTGGATACGCAGTATTTT. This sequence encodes CASSLGRQVMVDTQYF.